This entry lists 29 T cell receptor beta chains sequenced from one sample in a study of T cells in Graves' hyperthyroidism and ophthalmopathy. Template material for amplifying TCR beta CDR3 regions consisted of RNA transcripts. TCR CDR3 underwent first-round RT-PCR with the HTBI primer set. TCRdb analysed the multiplex PCR reads with MiXCR anew, one entry per CDR3 protein. The sample lists approximately 640,000 distinct CDR3 sequences, 16% occurring once. The sequencing input was blood. The receptor set was obtained from a woman younger than 45 with Graves' hyperthyroidism.

This clonotype was seen only a few times. The chain joins TRBV7-9 to TRBJ1-5; TRBD1 might be the D (6 bases). Germline lookup yields CDR1 SEHNR and CDR2 FQNEAQ (reference sequence). V lost 6 bases and J lost 5, with 23 bases in between. The length of the CDR3 is 17 residues. CDR3 coding DNA: TGTGCCAGCAGTTCCACCTCACAGGGACTCAGGGATCAGCCCCAGCATTTT. Translated, it gives CASSSTSQGLRDQPQHF.

This clonotype appeared many times. The chain carries TRBV6-5 and TRBJ1-2; D may be TRBD1 (6 bases). This CDR3 has 14 residues. Germline-derived CDR1 and CDR2 are MNHEY and SVGAGI. Trimming took 0 bases from V and 6 from J, leaving 11 bases between them. The DNA of the CDR3 is TGTGCCAGCAGTTACTCCCCGGACAGAGATGGCTACACCTTC. The encoded protein is CASSYSPDRDGYTF.

The chain is built from TRBV5-1 and TRBJ2-3, with 8 positions matching TRBD2. The CDR3 consists of 16 residues. Germline loops: CDR1 SGHRS, CDR2 YFSETQ. V lost 0 bases and J lost 0; bases outside the gene matches: 3. CDR3 region: CASSLVRGRSTDTQYF. In DNA, the CDR3 is TGCGCCAGCAGCTTGGTTCGCGGGAGGAGCACAGATACGCAGTATTTT.

The table lists this clonotype with many counts. The chain recombines TRBV11-2 with TRBJ2-3, with D possibly TRBD1 on 6 matching bases. V was cut by 4 bases and J by 1 base, with 15 bases left in between. This CDR3 spans 16 amino acids. Germline CDR1 and CDR2: SGHAT and FQNNGV. The CDR3 DNA is TGTGCCAGCAGCTCGCGCCCAGGGGTCGGCACAGATACGCAGTATTTT. It encodes CASSSRPGVGTDTQYF.

Ten or more counts support this clonotype. This rearrangement joins TRBV3-1 to TRBJ2-7, with TRBD2 matching over 11 bases. Germline CDR1 LGHDT, CDR2 YNNKEL (reference sequence). Losses at the gene ends were 2 bases for V and 3 bases for J; bases not matched to a gene: 3. There are 15 residues in the CDR3. CDR3 loop: CASSQSLAGGYEQYF. CDR3 coding DNA: TGTGCCAGCAGCCAAAGCCTAGCGGGAGGCTACGAGCAGTACTTC.

This clonotype was found many times. V usage is TRBV20-1 and J usage is TRBJ2-2, with D maybe TRBD1 (6 bases). Trimming took 5 bases from V and 10 from J, leaving 20 bases between them. The CDR3 loop spans 14 amino acids. CDR1 DFQATT and CDR2 SNEGSKA come from the germline V gene (reference sequence). CDR3 DNA: TGCAGTGCTCCCAATGGGGGTGGGGGCGAGGAGCTGTTTTTT. It translates to CSAPNGGGGEELFF.

The J gene is TRBJ2-7, the V gene TRBV4-3; D is possibly TRBD2 (6 bases). The CDR3 is made up of 16 amino acids. Per germline, CDR1 LGHNA and CDR2 YSLEER. The V end lost 3 bases, the J end lost 0 bases, and 15 bases lay between the germline ends. The DNA for the CDR3 is TGCGCCAGCAGCCAGGAGGGTGTCGGAAGCTCCTACGAGCAGTACTTC. Translated: CASSQEGVGSSYEQYF.

Note on this clonotype: A much larger clone lies a single base off, so this may be a read error. V gene TRBV12-3 or TRBV12-4 combines with J gene TRBJ2-7, with D unresolved. The CDR3 runs to 13 residues. The CDR3 sequence is CASSPSNWYEQCF. CDR3 nucleotide sequence: TGTGCCAGCAGTCCCTCAAATTGGTACGAGCAGTGCTTC.

This clonotype was detected a few times. The chain carries TRBV28 and TRBJ1-1, with D possibly being TRBD1 (5 bases). The CDR3 is 14 residues long. CDR1 and CDR2 from the germline V gene are MDHEN and SYDVKM. Trimming stripped 6 bases from V and 4 bases from J, with 15 bases between. The DNA for the CDR3 is TGTGCCAGCAGCCTGGTCGAAGGGGTCACTGAAGCTTTCTTT. Translation: CASSLVEGVTEAFF.

In this sample, this clonotype turned up many times. The chain employs TRBV5-1 and TRBJ2-3; 14 bases fit TRBD2. There are 16 residues in the CDR3. V trimming: 4 bases; J trimming: 4 bases; junction bases outside the gene matches: 5. CDR1 SGHRS and CDR2 YFSETQ come from the germline V gene. The CDR3 sequence is CASSDPGLAGADTQYF. The DNA for the CDR3 is TGCGCCAGCAGCGATCCGGGACTAGCGGGAGCAGATACGCAGTATTTT.

This clonotype has just a few counts. This chain links TRBV15 with TRBJ2-2, with a weak D call TRBD1 (5 bases). Trimming took off 0 bases at V and 1 base at J, with 12 bases between the two ends. Germline V gene sequence: CDR1 LNHNV, CDR2 YYDKDF (reference sequence). The CDR3 loop spans 17 amino acids. The chain's CDR3 is CATSRDLGAMNTGELFF. The CDR3 bases are TGTGCCACCAGCAGAGATCTAGGGGCGATGAACACCGGGGAGCTGTTTTTT.

This clonotype was observed a few times. V gene TRBV20-1 combines with J gene TRBJ2-3, with 9 bases matching TRBD1. Per germline, CDR1 DFQATT and CDR2 SNEGSKA (reference sequence). This CDR3 has 17 amino acids. J gave up 0 bases and V 4 bases, and 11 bases lay outside the gene matches. The CDR3: CSATGTGRSDSTDTQYF. The CDR3 coding sequence is TGCAGTGCTACCGGGACAGGGAGGTCGGATAGCACAGATACGCAGTATTTT.

The CDR3 here is CSVVPVNTEAFF. Here the CDR3 DNA reads TGCAGCGTTGTTCCAGTGAACACTGAAGCTTTCTTT. The gene calls are TRBV29-1 and TRBJ1-1; D call uncertain. Per the germline V gene, CDR1 is SQVTM and CDR2 is ANQGSEA. The V and J ends lost 4 bases and 0 bases respectively, with 6 bases between them. CDR3 size: 12 residues.

This clonotype has ten or more counts. The genes are TRBV3-1 and TRBJ1-2; D perhaps matches TRBD1 (6 bases). Germline V CDR1 and CDR2: LGHDT, YNNKEL (reference sequence). V was pared by 3 bases and J by 6 bases, with 11 bases between. This CDR3 has 13 amino acids. In nucleotides, the CDR3 is TGTGCCAGCAGCCACGGACAGACCGATGGCTACACCTTC. This translates into CASSHGQTDGYTF. The whole variable domain, filled in from reference TRBV3-1 and TRBJ1-2, reads DTAVSQTPKYLVTQMGNDKSIKCEQNLGHDTMYWYKQDSKKFLKIMFSYNNKELIINETVPNRFSPKSPDKAHLNLHINSLELGDSAVYFCASSHGQTDGYTFGSGTRLTVV.

This clonotype was seen a handful of times. This chain links TRBV6-5 with TRBJ2-4; 8 bases align to TRBD1. J was trimmed by 8 bases and V by 0 bases; bases with no gene match: 3. The CDR3 is 14 residues long. Germline CDR1 reads MNHEY; CDR2 reads SVGAGI. CDR3 sequence reads: CASSYSGQGDIQYF. For the CDR3, the DNA is TGTGCCAGCAGTTACTCCGGACAGGGCGACATTCAGTACTTC.

This clonotype was observed many times. The V gene is TRBV12-5, the J gene TRBJ2-1, with D possibly being TRBD2 (5 bases). The CDR3 extends over 13 amino acids. V lost 2 bases to trimming and J lost 4 bases, with 6 bases between them. Looked up from germline, CDR1 is LGHNT and CDR2 is FRNRAP. CDR3 region: CASGLSGYNEQFF. The CDR3, as DNA: TGTGCTAGTGGTTTGTCGGGATACAATGAGCAGTTCTTC. The whole variable domain, filled in from reference TRBV12-5 and TRBJ2-1, reads DARVTQTPRHKVTEMGQEVTMRCQPILGHNTVFWYRQTMMQGLELLAYFRNRAPLDDSGMPKDRFSAEMPDATLATLKIQPSEPRDSAVYFCASGLSGYNEQFFGPGTRLTVL.

The rearrangement links TRBV5-1 to TRBJ2-1; TRBD2 aligns across 8 bases. CDR1 is SGHRS and CDR2 is YFSETQ in the germline V gene. V was clipped by 4 bases and J by 4 bases; unmatched bases: 4. The CDR3 loop spans 14 amino acids. CDR3 bases: TGCGCCAGCAGCAAAACTAGCGGATACAATGAGCAGTTCTTC. Protein sequence: CASSKTSGYNEQFF.

The chain recombines TRBV30 with TRBJ2-1; D gene uncertain. V dropped 4 bases and J dropped 5 bases, with 9 bases sitting between them. This CDR3 spans 12 amino acids. The germline V gene has CDR1 GTSNPN and CDR2 SVGIG (reference sequence). CDR3 DNA: TGTGCCTGGACGGTTTCCAACAATGAGCAGTTCTTC. Its protein is CAWTVSNNEQFF.

At least ten counts were recorded for this clonotype. The V call is TRBV29-1, the J call TRBJ2-1, with D hard to call. V lost 1 base, J lost 4 bases, and 8 bases lay in between. CDR3 length equals 13 residues. CDR1 and CDR2 from the germline V gene are SQVTM and ANQGSEA. Here the CDR3 reads CSVEAVVYNEQFF. CDR3 nucleotide sequence: TGCAGCGTTGAAGCGGTTGTTTACAATGAGCAGTTCTTC.

The table lists this clonotype with many counts. V usage is TRBV6-2 or TRBV6-3 and J usage is TRBJ1-2, with D perhaps matching TRBD1 (5 bases). V was cut by 6 bases and J by 5 bases, with 13 bases left in between. The germline CDR1 and CDR2 sequences are MNHEY and SVGEGT. The CDR3 has 13 residues. CDR3 coding DNA: TGTGCCAGCAGCAACCGTGGGACTTATGGCTACACCTTC. This codes for CASSNRGTYGYTF.

This clonotype showed up many times. The chain carries TRBV3-1 and TRBJ2-1, with D perhaps given as TRBD1 or TRBD2 (5 bases each). V dropped 3 bases and J dropped 7 bases, with 13 bases sitting between them. The CDR3 has 14 amino acids. Germline CDR1 reads LGHDT; CDR2 reads YNNKEL (reference sequence). In nucleotides, the CDR3 is TGTGCCAGCAGCCAGGGGGACCCTTTGAATGAGCAGTTCTTC. Translating gives CASSQGDPLNEQFF.

This clonotype appeared many times. The chain is built from TRBV10-3 and TRBJ2-7, with 10 bases aligning to TRBD2. V lost 3 bases to trimming and J lost 3 bases; unmatched junction nucleotides: 5. The CDR3 covers 15 residues. Germline CDR1 and CDR2: ENHRY and SYGVKD. The CDR3 DNA is TGTGCCATCAGTGATAGGGTAGCGGGAGGCTACGAGCAGTACTTC. Protein product: CAISDRVAGGYEQYF.

Worth noting for this clonotype: A read error may be the cause here, since a much bigger clone is one base away. V and J are TRBV2 and TRBJ2-3, with 9 bases aligning to TRBD2. Germline values: CDR1 SNHLY, CDR2 FYNNEI. The junction had 11 bases not matched to a gene; V was cut back by 11 bases and J by 2 bases. CDR3 size: 15 residues. The CDR3 is CAGTRVAGVTDTQYF. In DNA, the CDR3 is TGTGCCGGCACCCGGGTAGCGGGAGTCACAGATACGCAGTATTTT.

As concerns this clonotype: This may be a read error, as it is one base from a much larger clone. The V call is TRBV5-1, the J call TRBJ2-7; D tentatively fits TRBD1 or TRBD2 (6 bases each). The DNA matches TRBJ2-1 better at its end, which makes the J call doubtful. Germline CDR1 SGHRS, CDR2 YFSETQ. This CDR3 region has 14 residues. The CDR3 loop is CASRRGELAYEQFF. The DNA of the CDR3 is TGCGCCAGCAGAAGGGGGGAACTGGCCTACGAGCAGTTCTTC.

There are many counts of this clonotype. The chain recombines TRBV28 with TRBJ1-1; D is unclear. Germline V gene lookup returns CDR1 MDHEN and CDR2 SYDVKM. Trimming left V 7 bases short and J 1 base short, with 7 bases between. The length of the CDR3 is 12 residues. The CDR3 here is CASTAGNTEAFF. CDR3 DNA sequence: TGTGCCAGCACCGCCGGGAACACTGAAGCTTTCTTT.

The rearrangement joins TRBV24-1 to TRBJ2-1; 7 positions match TRBD2. The CDR3 loop spans 16 amino acids. Germline loops: CDR1 KGHDR, CDR2 SFDVKD. With V trimmed by 4 bases and J by 5 bases, 10 bases remained unmatched. The CDR3 here is CATSDFGTNGNNEQFF. The CDR3 DNA reads as TGTGCCACCAGTGACTTCGGGACTAATGGGAACAATGAGCAGTTCTTC.

This clonotype was seen more than once but under ten times. This chain joins TRBV7-9 and TRBJ2-7, with D perhaps given as TRBD1 or TRBD2 (5 bases each). The CDR3 sequence is 14 residues long. V was shortened by 5 bases and J by 9 bases, with 20 bases between the two germline ends. Germline loops: CDR1 SEHNR, CDR2 FQNEAQ (reference sequence). The CDR3 sequence: CASSETGTTDWQYF. DNA of the CDR3: TGTGCCAGCAGCGAGACCGGGACGACGGATTGGCAGTACTTC.

The CDR3 spells CASSSRQGYNSPLHF. As DNA, the CDR3 is TGTGCCAGCAGTTCCCGACAGGGCTATAATTCACCCCTCCACTTT. The gene calls are TRBV6-5 and TRBJ1-6, with TRBD1 matching over 7 bases. The V gene's germline CDR1 is MNHEY and CDR2 SVGAGI. The ends lost 4 bases at V and 3 bases at J; junction bases unmatched: 3. This CDR3 comprises 15 residues.

Many counts were recorded for this clonotype. J is TRBJ1-2 and V is TRBV6-1, with D hard to call. The CDR3 consists of 14 residues. CDR1 and CDR2 (germline): MNHNS, SASEGT. Trimming removed 6 bases from V and 4 bases from J, with 15 bases in between. CDR3 residues: CASRGSSDPYGYTF. The CDR3, as DNA: TGTGCCAGCAGAGGCAGCTCGGACCCCTATGGCTACACCTTC.